The T cell receptor beta chain described here comes from a study of beta chain features in type 1 diabetes. Study results and limitations: The study found moderately but significantly shorter TCRB CDR3s in all four CD4+ subsets of Type 1 diabetes patients. Junctions at VDJ sites from type 1 diabetes patients had fewer insertions and more deletions. Any HLA effect on TCRB rearrangement was left unresolved by small sub-analyses.

This clone has only a few counts. Its antigen is unknown. The entirety of the isolated RNA underwent reverse transcription, so expressed TCRB transcripts were sequenced. The method was immunoSEQ multiplex PCR; TCRdb's version includes in-frame clones alone and lacks a portion of them. The sample shows some 900,000 clones, roughly a sixth of them seen only once. The CDR3 sequence is 14 residues long. Germline CDR1 is LGHNA and CDR2 is YNFKEQ. Trimming took off 2 bases at V and 1 base at J, with 8 bases between the two ends. Specimen: naive CD4+ T cells from blood. The receptor was isolated from a woman under 30 in good health. The genes are TRBV4-2 and TRBJ1-1, with D maybe TRBD1 (5 bases). CDR3 loop: CASSQLQENTEAFF. The DNA for the CDR3 is TGTGCCAGCAGCCAATTACAGGAGAACACTGAAGCTTTCTTT.